The next 14 T cell receptor beta chains were all read from a single sample in a study of cytomegalovirus exposure and HLA in healthy donors. Amplification used 60 Vbeta primers and 13 Jbeta primers. Data came from immunoSEQ multiplex PCR; TCRdb stores just in-frame clones and leaves some out. The sample holds some 120,000 clones, around three quarters seen once. The sample consisted of PBMCs. The receptors shown here come from a female donor in good health and CMV-seronegative.

The CDR3 DNA reads TGTGCCTGGAGTGTAAACTCTTGGGGACAGGGGAGGGAAGAGACCCAGTACTTC. Its protein is CAWSVNSWGQGREETQYF. The chain has TRBV30 and TRBJ2-5; TRBD1 agrees at 10 bases. Losses at the gene ends were 0 bases for V and 3 bases for J; bases not matched to a gene: 13. The CDR3 totals 18 residues. Germline CDR1 and CDR2: GTSNPN and SVGIG (reference sequence).

This chain joins TRBV7-2 and TRBJ2-1; possibly TRBD2 for D (6 bases). Trimming took off 5 bases at V and 4 bases at J, with 12 bases between the two ends. The CDR3 consists of 14 residues. The germline CDR1 and CDR2 sequences are SGHTA and FQGNSA. DNA of the CDR3: TGTGCCAGCAGCCGGGGTCGGGAGTACAATGAGCAGTTCTTC. It translates to CASSRGREYNEQFF.

V is TRBV2 and J is TRBJ2-3; 10 nucleotides line up with TRBD2. Germline V CDR1 and CDR2: SNHLY, FYNNEI. V trimming: 1 base; J trimming: 5 bases; junction bases outside the gene matches: 15. The CDR3 totals 19 residues. CDR3 nucleotides: TGTGCCAGCAGTGAAGGTCGGTGGGCTAGCGGGAGAGCGGAAGATACGCAGTATTTT. The encoded protein is CASSEGRWASGRAEDTQYF.

The CDR3: CASSLNPRASGRGYEQYF. In DNA form, the CDR3 reads TGCGCCAGCAGCTTGAATCCGAGGGCTAGCGGAAGAGGGTACGAGCAGTACTTC. V usage is TRBV5-1 and J usage is TRBJ2-7; 7 bases align to TRBD2. Germline CDR1 SGHRS, CDR2 YFSETQ. The CDR3 extends over 18 amino acids. Unmatched junction bases numbered 17, after V lost 1 base and J lost 4 bases.

V is TRBV2 and J is TRBJ1-2; tentative D call: TRBD1 (6 bases). CDR1 and CDR2 (germline): SNHLY, FYNNEI. Deletions cut 6 bases from V and 7 bases from J, with 12 bases between. The CDR3 length is 12 residues. CDR3: CASSLQGSGYTF. The DNA of the CDR3 is TGTGCCAGCAGCTTACAGGGTAGTGGCTACACCTTC.

The chain joins TRBV5-1 to TRBJ2-5; D may be TRBD2 (6 bases). V dropped 3 bases and J dropped 5 bases, with 17 bases sitting between them. The CDR3 is made up of 15 amino acids. CDR1 and CDR2 (germline): SGHRS, YFSETQ. CDR3 nucleotide sequence: TGCGCCAGCAGCTCTGTGGGGAGGCCGGGGGAGACCCAGTACTTC. This codes for CASSSVGRPGETQYF.

This clone showed up just a few times. The chain links TRBV11-2 to TRBJ1-4; 9 bases agree with TRBD1. J was trimmed by 7 bases and V by 1 base; bases with no gene match: 10. The CDR3 is 17 amino acids. Per the germline V gene, CDR1 is SGHAT and CDR2 is FQNNGV. The CDR3 reads CASSLGYRGPVGEKLFF. CDR3 bases: TGTGCCAGCAGCTTAGGATACAGGGGGCCGGTGGGTGAAAAACTGTTTTTT.

The V and J genes are TRBV11-2 and TRBJ2-1; TRBD2 matches 14 bases. This CDR3 is 17 amino acids long. V lost 7 bases, J lost 2 bases, and 7 bases stayed unmatched. CDR1 is SGHAT and CDR2 is FQNNGV in the germline V gene. The CDR3 loop reads CASTRTSGGRAYNEQFF. The CDR3, as DNA: TGTGCCAGCACTAGGACTAGCGGGGGGAGGGCCTACAATGAGCAGTTCTTC.

This clone came up a few times. V and J are TRBV14 and TRBJ2-1, with D perhaps matching TRBD2 (6 bases). Per germline, CDR1 SGHDN and CDR2 FVKESK. Trimming took 4 bases from V and 5 from J, leaving 18 bases between them. There are 16 residues in the CDR3. CDR3 loop: CASSLGGRRIDNEQFF. DNA for the CDR3: TGTGCCAGCAGCCTGGGGGGACGGAGAATAGACAATGAGCAGTTCTTC.

The chain carries TRBV7-8 and TRBJ2-3; TRBD2 is a possible D gene (6 bases). Between the trimmed V and J ends, which lost 0 bases and 2 bases, there was a span of 12 bases. This CDR3 spans 16 amino acids. Per germline, CDR1 SGHVS and CDR2 FQNEAQ. In DNA form, the CDR3 reads TGTGCCAGCAGCTTAGCCGTTAGCGGAGACACAGATACGCAGTATTTT. Its translation: CASSLAVSGDTDTQYF.

This sequence joins TRBV6-4 and TRBJ2-2; a weak D match, TRBD2 (5 bases). Germline values: CDR1 MRHNA, CDR2 SNTAGT. V dropped 11 bases and J dropped 0 bases, with 10 bases sitting between them. CDR3 length: 13 residues. The CDR3 coding sequence is TGTGCCCTGGCCGGGGCGAACACCGGGGAGCTGTTTTTT. Protein: CALAGANTGELFF.

This chain uses TRBV28 with TRBJ1-5; tentative D call: TRBD1 (6 bases). V lost 1 base to trimming and J lost 6 bases, with 10 bases between them. The CDR3 is 14 amino acids. Per the germline V gene, CDR1 is MDHEN and CDR2 is SYDVKM. DNA of the CDR3: TGTGCCAGCAGTTTATACAGGGTGGGTCAGCCCCAGCATTTT. It codes for CASSLYRVGQPQHF.

This rearrangement joins TRBV7-6 to TRBJ2-7, with TRBD2 matching over 7 bases. The germline V gene encodes CDR1 SGHVS and CDR2 FNYEAQ. This CDR3 has 15 amino acids. The trim removed 5 bases at V and 2 bases at J, leaving 9 bases unmatched. The CDR3 coding sequence is TGTGCCAGCAGCCCCAGCCGGGAGGCGGCCTACGAGCAGTACTTC. Translating gives CASSPSREAAYEQYF. Based on the CDR3 plus reference TRBV7-6 and TRBJ2-7, the full variable domain is GAGVSQSPRYKVTKRGQDVALRCDPISGHVSLYWYRQALGQGPEFLTYFNYEAQQDKSGLPNDRFSAERPEGSISTLTIQRTEQRDSAMYRCASSPSREAAYEQYFGPGTRLTVT.

The V and J genes are TRBV18 and TRBJ2-7; TRBD1 agrees at 8 bases. The V gene's germline CDR1 is KGHSH and CDR2 LQKENI. The V and J ends lost 10 bases and 5 bases, in that order; junction bases with no gene match: 7. The length of the CDR3 is 12 residues. The CDR3 coding sequence is TGTGCCACTTCCACAGGGGGTCACGAGCAGTACTTC. Amino acid sequence: CATSTGGHEQYF.